These 21 T cell receptor beta chains came from one sample sequenced in a study of blood T cell repertoires in COVID-19. Repertoires were generated with immunoSEQ multiplex PCR, while TCRdb's copy carries only in-frame clones and drops some. The sample yields fewer than 300,000 clones, about 88% seen once. Input material: peripheral blood. These receptors all come from a man in his sixties who had recovered from COVID-19.

This chain joins TRBV5-4 and TRBJ2-7; D gene unclear. Germline CDR1 is SGHNT and CDR2 is YYREEE (reference sequence). This CDR3 comprises 14 residues. Trimming took off 0 bases at V and 0 bases at J, with 7 bases between the two ends. Written as DNA, the CDR3 is TGTGCCAGCAGCTTGGGGCGGAACTCCTACGAGCAGTACTTC. This translates into CASSLGRNSYEQYF. The full variable domain, rest sourced from reference TRBV5-4 and TRBJ2-7, is ETGVTQSPTHLIKTRGQQVTLRCSSQSGHNTVSWYQQALGQGPQFIFQYYREEENGRGNFPPRFSGLQFPNYSSELNVNALELDDSALYLCASSLGRNSYEQYFGPGTRLTVT.

The rearrangement uses TRBV9 and TRBJ2-7, with 11 nucleotides matching TRBD2. The CDR3 consists of 15 residues. Germline loops: CDR1 SGDLS, CDR2 YYNGEE. V lost 2 bases, J lost 0 bases, and 1 base stayed unmatched. CDR3 loop: CASSVLAGGSYEQYF. In nucleotides, the CDR3 is TGTGCCAGCAGCGTGCTAGCGGGGGGCTCCTACGAGCAGTACTTC.

The gene calls are TRBV7-3 and TRBJ2-2; no clear D. Trimming took off 0 bases at V and 9 bases at J, with 17 bases between the two ends. The CDR3 totals 16 residues. CDR1 SGHTA and CDR2 FQGTGA come from the germline V gene. The CDR3 reads CASSLTRLGRGWELFF. Here the CDR3 DNA reads TGTGCCAGCAGCTTAACGCGCCTCGGAAGAGGTTGGGAGCTGTTTTTT.

This clone has more than one count but fewer than ten. Other nucleotide sequences in the sample specify the same CDR3. The rearrangement links TRBV11-3 to TRBJ1-3; possible D gene TRBD1, 5 bases. The CDR3 is 14 residues long. From germline, CDR1 is SGHNT and CDR2 YENEEA. Trimming took off 5 bases at V and 0 bases at J, with 8 bases between the two ends. The CDR3 loop is CASSPGGSGNTIYF. The CDR3 DNA is TGTGCCAGCAGCCCGGGGGGCTCTGGAAACACCATATATTTT.

The count of this clone is one. This chain joins TRBV9 and TRBJ2-3; the D gene is possibly TRBD1 (6 bases). The CDR3 runs to 15 residues. Trimming left V 1 base short and J 7 bases short, with 16 bases between. CDR1 SGDLS and CDR2 YYNGEE come from the germline V gene. The CDR3 DNA reads as TGTGCCAGCAGCGTATACGGGACACGGGATAATACGCAGTATTTT. It codes for CASSVYGTRDNTQYF.

V is TRBV5-1 and J is TRBJ2-1; unclear D gene. The CDR3 covers 11 residues. V was pared by 0 bases and J by 14 bases, with 9 bases between. The germline V gene has CDR1 SGHRS and CDR2 YFSETQ. The CDR3: CASSLGQEEFF. DNA of the CDR3: TGCGCCAGCAGCTTGGGGCAGGAAGAGTTCTTC.

J is TRBJ2-3 and V is TRBV7-2; possibly TRBD2 for D (5 bases). V lost 6 bases, J lost 0 bases, and 13 bases lay in between. This CDR3 is 15 amino acids long. Germline assignment: CDR1 SGHTA and CDR2 FQGNSA. In DNA form, the CDR3 reads TGTGCCAGCAGTGCCACACTAGTTAGCACAGATACGCAGTATTTT. It is translated as CASSATLVSTDTQYF.

This chain links TRBV5-6 with TRBJ1-1, with 8 bases aligning to TRBD1. V was pared by 5 bases and J by 4 bases, with 7 bases of the junction left unmatched. Germline V lookup: CDR1 SGHDT, CDR2 YYEEEE. This CDR3 has 14 amino acids. DNA for the CDR3: TGTGCCAGCAGTCCCGACAGGGGTACCACTGAAGCTTTCTTT. This encodes CASSPDRGTTEAFF.

The J gene is TRBJ1-2, the V gene TRBV19; D gene unclear. This CDR3 has 13 residues. V was cut by 1 base and J by 3 bases, with 6 bases left in between. Germline loops: CDR1 LNHDA, CDR2 SQIVND (reference sequence). Here the CDR3 DNA reads TGTGCCAGTAGTATAGGGGAGGACTATGGCTACACCTTC. Protein product: CASSIGEDYGYTF.

The CDR3 spells CASSLHNRDRAYNEQFF. Here the CDR3 DNA reads TGCGCCAGCAGCTTGCACAATCGGGACAGGGCCTACAATGAGCAGTTCTTC. This sequence joins TRBV5-1 and TRBJ2-1, with 9 bases matching TRBD1. The CDR3 has 17 amino acids. Per germline, CDR1 SGHRS and CDR2 YFSETQ. V gave up 1 base and J gave up 2 bases; unmatched junction bases: 7.

This clone was observed a few times. The rearrangement links TRBV4-2 to TRBJ2-7; the D is unclear. V was pared by 2 bases and J by 6 bases, with 11 bases between. The germline gives CDR1 LGHNA, CDR2 YNFKEQ. The CDR3 extends over 13 amino acids. The CDR3: CASSQSWATEQYF. CDR3 nucleotides: TGTGCCAGCAGCCAAAGTTGGGCAACCGAGCAGTACTTC.

The chain combines TRBV6-5 with TRBJ2-7; 10 nucleotides line up with TRBD1. Unmatched junction bases numbered 5, after V lost 2 bases and J lost 1 base. CDR3 length: 16 amino acids. Germline-derived CDR1 and CDR2 are MNHEY and SVGAGI. The CDR3 sequence: CASSYTGTGDSYEQYF. The CDR3 nucleotides read TGTGCCAGCAGTTACACAGGGACAGGGGATTCCTACGAGCAGTACTTC.

CDR3 nucleotide sequence: TGCAGCGTTGCTTACAGTACCTACGAGCAGTACTTC. This sequence encodes CSVAYSTYEQYF. The chain carries TRBV29-1 and TRBJ2-7; no reliable D call. The germline V gene encodes CDR1 SQVTM and CDR2 ANQGSEA. CDR3 length: 12 amino acids. Trimming cost V 4 bases and J 2 bases, with 9 bases left between them.

The rearrangement joins TRBV3-1 (or the pseudogene TRBV3-2) to TRBJ2-7; TRBD2 agrees at 9 bases. The CDR3 is 14 amino acids. V dropped 2 bases and J dropped 3; count of bases not matched to a gene: 2. Looked up from germline, CDR1 is LGHDT and CDR2 is YNNKEL (reference sequence). The CDR3 region is CASSQTRGGYEQYF. The CDR3 region has the DNA TGTGCCAGCAGCCAAACGCGGGGGGGCTACGAGCAGTACTTC.

The chain couples TRBV9 to TRBJ1-4; D gene uncertain. CDR3 length equals 15 residues. Trimming cost V 3 bases and J 5 bases, with 14 bases left between them. Germline lookup yields CDR1 SGDLS and CDR2 YYNGEE. CDR3 DNA: TGTGCCAGCAGCGAAAATGCAGCGCGCAATGAAAAACTGTTTTTT. Its protein is CASSENAARNEKLFF.

The gene calls are TRBV19 and TRBJ2-5; D is ambiguous. The length of the CDR3 is 11 residues. Trimming stripped 10 bases from V and 7 bases from J, with 13 bases between. Germline CDR1 LNHDA, CDR2 SQIVND (reference sequence). The CDR3 here is CATRLSGTQYF. The CDR3, as DNA: TGTGCCACCCGCTTGAGTGGGACCCAGTACTTC.

The rearrangement uses TRBV6-5 and TRBJ2-2; the D gene is possibly TRBD2 (6 bases). This CDR3 comprises 15 residues. V was shortened by 10 bases and J by 1 base, with 16 bases between the two germline ends. From germline, CDR1 is MNHEY and CDR2 SVGAGI. CDR3 region: CATHIVGGNTGELFF. The CDR3 coding sequence is TGTGCCACCCATATCGTCGGGGGGAACACCGGGGAGCTGTTTTTT.

The V gene is TRBV5-4, the J gene TRBJ2-1, with a weak D call TRBD1 (6 bases). This CDR3 spans 14 amino acids. Germline assignment: CDR1 SGHNT and CDR2 YYREEE (reference sequence). The germline V and J ends were trimmed by 4 bases and 2 bases, with 10 bases remaining between them. CDR3 nucleotide sequence: TGTGCCAGCAGCCTCAGGGGTACCTACAATGAGCAGTTCTTC. Protein sequence: CASSLRGTYNEQFF.

V is TRBV6-1 and J is TRBJ2-2, with D possibly being TRBD1 (5 bases). Looked up from germline, CDR1 is MNHNS and CDR2 is SASEGT. The CDR3 spans 13 residues. The germline V and J ends were trimmed by 6 bases and 4 bases, with 9 bases remaining between them. The CDR3 loop reads CASRGRGTGELFF. The CDR3 DNA sequence: TGTGCCAGCAGGGGGCGCGGCACCGGGGAGCTGTTTTTT.

The rearrangement links TRBV30 to TRBJ1-6; TRBD1 matches 7 bases. Germline CDR1 GTSNPN, CDR2 SVGIG (reference sequence). The CDR3 contains 17 residues. V dropped 4 bases and J dropped 3; count of bases not matched to a gene: 12. CDR3 DNA sequence: TGTGCCTGGAACACGGACAGGAGTGGGGTCTATAATTCACCCCTCCACTTT. Translating gives CAWNTDRSGVYNSPLHF.

The chain employs TRBV6-2 or TRBV6-3 and TRBJ1-1; D perhaps matches TRBD1 (6 bases). The CDR3 runs 18 residues. V lost 8 bases, J lost 1 base, and 26 bases lay in between. CDR1 is MNHEY and CDR2 is SVGEGT in the germline V gene. The CDR3 coding sequence is TGTGCCAGCGGTTCGAACGGGGCAGGGGCCTTGGCGAACACTGAAGCTTTCTTT. Translating it yields CASGSNGAGALANTEAFF.